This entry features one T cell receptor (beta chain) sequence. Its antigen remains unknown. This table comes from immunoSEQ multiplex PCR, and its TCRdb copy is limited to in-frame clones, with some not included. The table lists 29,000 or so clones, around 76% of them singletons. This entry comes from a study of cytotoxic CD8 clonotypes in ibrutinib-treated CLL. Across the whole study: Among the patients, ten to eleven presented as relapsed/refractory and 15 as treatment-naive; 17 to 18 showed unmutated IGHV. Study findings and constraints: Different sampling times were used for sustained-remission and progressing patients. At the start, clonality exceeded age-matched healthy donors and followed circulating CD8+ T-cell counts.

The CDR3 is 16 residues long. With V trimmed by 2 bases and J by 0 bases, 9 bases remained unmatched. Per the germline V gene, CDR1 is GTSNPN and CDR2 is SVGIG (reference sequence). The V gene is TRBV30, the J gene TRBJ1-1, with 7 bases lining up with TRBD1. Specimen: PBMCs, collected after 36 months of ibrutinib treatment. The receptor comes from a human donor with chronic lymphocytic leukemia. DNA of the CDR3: TGTGCCTGGAGTCCCCCCCGGACAGGAATGAACACTGAAGCTTTCTTT. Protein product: CAWSPPRTGMNTEAFF.